This TCR beta chain emerged from a study of T cells in Graves' hyperthyroidism and ophthalmopathy (dated by TCRdb to the late 2010s). With regard to the full study: TCR V-J signatures able to tell the groups apart were searched for in a discovery cohort of approximately 95 patients, of whom about 40 had Graves' ophthalmopathy and 55 to 60 had stable Graves' hyperthyroidism. TCR Vbeta CDR3 sequencing of 130 to 150 peripheral blood samples (more than 40 ophthalmopathy, about 74 hyperthyroidism and roughly 17 progressor patients) is reported in the paper. In roughly six Graves' hyperthyroidism patients, the study also compared T-cell repertoires from thyroid tissue with T-cell repertoires from blood. The roughly 94 discovery patients were randomly divided into training and test sets at a 7:3 ratio. Prospective prediction of ophthalmopathy was tested in an independent validation cohort of 18 to 20 hyperthyroidism patients and some 17 patients who later progressed to ophthalmopathy. After blood sampling, hyperthyroidism patients were treated with methimazole at a starting dose of 30 mg daily, and ophthalmopathy patients were treated with high-dose intravenous methylprednisolone. General findings and caveats noted by the study authors: In validation, progression to ophthalmopathy was predicted by the model with 65% to 71% sensitivity and roughly 72% specificity, a median of roughly 6.4 months before onset. Ophthalmopathy was separated from stable hyperthyroidism by a 13 V-J signature model, with 85% to 90% sensitivity and just over 81% specificity obtained in cross-validation and 80%/75% obtained in testing. Sample size was not statistically predetermined, and blinding of investigators to group allocation was not performed. Most expanded thyroid clonotypes (frequency above 0.001) were also detected in blood, a finding suggesting that blood repertoires may reflect thyroid immune responses.

CDR1 and CDR2, looked up from the germline V gene, are MRHNA and SNTAGT. Compared with germline, V lacks 6 bases and J lacks 2 bases; bases without a gene match: 5. The CDR3 holds 15 amino acids from the cysteine to the phenylalanine. The sequence is cut down to CDR3 DNA, 45 bases in frame from base 1. Stable Graves' hyperthyroidism was defined as no progression to ophthalmopathy during 18 months of follow-up. The hyperthyroidism patients were between 18 and 65 years old and newly diagnosed, with a disease duration of less than 2 months. Any patient with an uncontrolled infection, another autoimmune disease, pregnancy or lactation was excluded. Diagnoses were based on clinical symptoms, serum thyroxine and TRAb, thyroid ultrasound and orbital computed tomography. Trizol reagent was used to extract total RNA, and RNA quality was then checked on an Agilent 2100 Bioanalyzer. The TCR beta CDR3 regions were amplified from the RNA transcripts. A first-round RT-PCR of the TCR CDR3 used the HTBI primer set with the Qiagen OneStep RT-PCR kit. Libraries were constructed in a second round of multiplex PCR, after which size selection and purification were carried out. Paired-end sequencing of the libraries was performed with 100 bp reads on an Illumina HiSeq2000. The paper's data handling went like this. SOAPnuke was used to process the raw data, throwing out any read that contained adapters or uncalled bases, had a mean Phred below 15, or lacked an exact constant-primer or identifier match. High-quality paired reads were merged using COPE v1.2.5, and each unique nucleotide sequence was defined as a clonotype. MiTCR v1.1 was used to align the clonotypes against IMGT TRBV, TRBD and TRBJ reference segments. The analysis was restricted to V-J combinations with a frequency above 0.0001, which together covered 99.2% of the repertoires. A TCS score was defined as the ratio of F50 (clonal expansion) to E x V (chaos), with BLOSUM62-based TCRdist applied between CDR3 peptides within each V-J. Welch's t-statistics and random forest reduced around 550 V-J features to 13, which were used in a naive Bayes classifier (R e1071). TCRdb reanalyzed the raw reads on its own, using fastp at Q25 for trimming and MiXCR for clone calling, and kept in-frame beta chains. CDR3 protein sequences are deduplicated, and each keeps its most common genes and DNA. The V and J calls come from TCRdb's annotation, not from the publication. The table for this sample lists about 540,000 distinct CDR3 sequences; around 42% of them were counted only once. The ten largest make up approximately 8.2% of the sample.

Remarks on this clonotype: Its antigen remains unidentified. There are no base qualities to consult, and no much larger clone falls within one base.

The receptor was isolated from a woman under 30 with Graves' hyperthyroidism. Donor details come from another sample of the same person, matched by shared clones. What was sequenced was peripheral blood or thyroid tissue (not recorded which). The chain uses TRBV6-4 and TRBJ1-5, with TRBD1 identical over 9 junction bases. The CDR3 region: CASSEGTGRNQPQHF. The bases read TGTGCCAGCAGCGAAGGGACAGGGCGCAATCAGCCCCAGCATTTT.